The entry below describes one T cell receptor (beta chain). What it recognizes is unknown. The data belong to a study of graft-versus-host responses after intestinal transplantation. Study-wide background: Anti-thymocyte globulin was used for induction in all recipients, who then took tacrolimus and steroids for approximately 3 years.

This CDR3 is built from 14 residues. The germline gives CDR1 SGHAT, CDR2 FQDESV (reference sequence). V shed 2 bases, J shed 5 bases, and the junction held 2 bases outside the gene matches. The data were produced by immunoSEQ multiplex PCR, yet TCRdb's version contains in-frame clones alone and is incomplete. The sample records tens of thousands of clones, roughly 89% being singletons. The receptor comes from a human donor who received an intestinal transplant. The chain combines TRBV11-1 with TRBJ2-1; 8 bases are shared with TRBD1. This material consisted of unstimulated CD4+ T cells sorted from spleen or lymph node cells, taken before intestinal transplant. CDR3 protein: CASSLRTGNNEQFF. In nucleotides, the CDR3 is TGTGCCAGCAGCTTAAGGACAGGGAACAATGAGCAGTTCTTC.